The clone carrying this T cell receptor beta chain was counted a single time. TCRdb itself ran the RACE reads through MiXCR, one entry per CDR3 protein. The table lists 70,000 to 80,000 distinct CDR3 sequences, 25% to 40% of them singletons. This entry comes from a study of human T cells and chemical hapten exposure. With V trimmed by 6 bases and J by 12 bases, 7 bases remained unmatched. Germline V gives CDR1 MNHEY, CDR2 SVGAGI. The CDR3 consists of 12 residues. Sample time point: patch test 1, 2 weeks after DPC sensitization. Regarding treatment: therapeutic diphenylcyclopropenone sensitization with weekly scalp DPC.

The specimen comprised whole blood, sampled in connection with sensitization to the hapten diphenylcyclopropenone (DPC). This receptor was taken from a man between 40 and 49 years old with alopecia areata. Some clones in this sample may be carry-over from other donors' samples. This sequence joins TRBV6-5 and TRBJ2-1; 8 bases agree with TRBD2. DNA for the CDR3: TGTGCCAGCAGGGCCGCCGCGGGGGGGCAGTTCTTC. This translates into CASRAAAGGQFF.